This T cell receptor beta chain appears in the sequencing data of a study of vaccination effects on CD4 cells after COVID-19. Study findings and constraints: Healthy vaccinees showed cross-reactivity with common cold coronaviruses in only 1 of 255 vaccine-induced clones. Convalescent patients numbered few in the study; early post-infection timepoints were missing entirely.

Sequencing used immunoSEQ multiplex PCR; TCRdb keeps in-frame clones, though not all of them. The sample has roughly 45,000 clones; around 70% are singletons. Concerning this clone: No antigen is known for it.

Trimming cost V 0 bases and J 4 bases; bases outside gene matches: 2. CDR1 is LGHDT, CDR2 YNNKEL, per germline (reference sequence). There are 14 residues in the CDR3. Once cultured for approximately ten days, the cells underwent separation to obtain CD4+ T cells. Each participant was administered two doses of either the BNT162b2 or the mRNA-1273 vaccine. Here the sequenced sample was CD4+ T cells from PBMCs cultured without peptide, taken after COVID-19 vaccination. This chain joins TRBV3-1 (or the pseudogene TRBV3-2) and TRBJ1-2; TRBD1 agrees at 7 bases. The TCR was taken from a human donor who received a COVID-19 vaccine. The CDR3 region has the DNA TGTGCCAGCAGCCAAGATGCAGGGGGCTATGGCTACACCTTC. As protein: CASSQDAGGYGYTF.